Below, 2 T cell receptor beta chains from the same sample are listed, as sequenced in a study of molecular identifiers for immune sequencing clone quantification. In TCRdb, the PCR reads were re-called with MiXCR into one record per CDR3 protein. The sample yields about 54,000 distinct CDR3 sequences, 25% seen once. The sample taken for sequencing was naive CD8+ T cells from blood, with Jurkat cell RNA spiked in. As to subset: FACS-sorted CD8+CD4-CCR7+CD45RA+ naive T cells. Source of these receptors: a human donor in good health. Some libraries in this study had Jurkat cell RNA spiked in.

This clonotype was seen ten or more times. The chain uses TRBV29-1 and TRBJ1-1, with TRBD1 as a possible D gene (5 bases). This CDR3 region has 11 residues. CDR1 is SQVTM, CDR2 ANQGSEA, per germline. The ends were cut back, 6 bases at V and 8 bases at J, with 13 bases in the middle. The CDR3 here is CSVDSGSEAFF. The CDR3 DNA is TGCAGCGTGGATTCAGGGTCAGAAGCTTTCTTT.

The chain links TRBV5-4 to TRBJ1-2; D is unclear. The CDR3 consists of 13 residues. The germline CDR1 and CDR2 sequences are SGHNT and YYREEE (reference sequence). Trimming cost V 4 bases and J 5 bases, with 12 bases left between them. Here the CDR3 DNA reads TGTGCCAGCAGCCCTGGAGGGCCTTATGGCTACACCTTC. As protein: CASSPGGPYGYTF.